Listed here are 11 T cell receptor beta chains from one sample, sequenced in a study of blood T cell repertoires in COVID-19. TCRdb's copy holds only in-frame clones and misses some; the assay was immunoSEQ multiplex PCR. The data show about 140,000 clones, approximately 82% seen once. Sequencing was carried out using peripheral blood. The receptors shown here come from a man in his fifties or sixties who had recovered from COVID-19.

J is TRBJ1-1 and V is TRBV6-6, with D hard to call. The V and J ends lost 4 bases and 4 bases respectively, with 16 bases between them. Germline V gene lookup returns CDR1 MNHNY and CDR2 SVGAGI (reference sequence). CDR3 length: 15 residues. The CDR3 sequence is CASSFPTPMGTEAFF. The CDR3 DNA reads TGTGCCAGCAGTTTCCCGACTCCCATGGGCACTGAAGCTTTCTTT.

Concerning this clone itself: This CDR3 is also generated by other DNA sequences in the sample. The chain couples TRBV19 to TRBJ1-5; tentatively, D is TRBD1 (5 bases). The germline CDR1 and CDR2 sequences are LNHDA and SQIVND (reference sequence). V lost 3 bases and J lost 7, with 10 bases in between. CDR3 size: 13 residues. CDR3 DNA sequence: TGTGCCAGTAGTATTGTTCAGGGCCAGCCCCAGCATTTT. It translates to CASSIVQGQPQHF.

This chain uses TRBV28 with TRBJ1-6; no reliable D call. Germline V CDR1 and CDR2: MDHEN, SYDVKM. Deletions cut 6 bases from V and 0 bases from J, with 9 bases between. This CDR3 contains 15 residues. The CDR3 nucleotides are TGTGCCAGCAGGGGCGGGAGCTCCTATAATTCACCCCTCCACTTT. Its protein product is CASRGGSSYNSPLHF.

The V and J genes are TRBV19 and TRBJ1-4; no clear D gene. Germline V gives CDR1 LNHDA, CDR2 SQIVND (reference sequence). This CDR3 is built from 15 residues. V gave up 1 base and J gave up 0 bases, with 6 bases separating them. The CDR3 here is CASSIVSATNEKLFF. DNA of the CDR3: TGTGCCAGTAGTATAGTCTCCGCAACTAATGAAAAACTGTTTTTT. Drawing the rest from reference TRBV19 and TRBJ1-4, the complete variable domain is DGGITQSPKYLFRKEGQNVTLSCEQNLNHDAMYWYRQDPGQGLRLIYYSQIVNDFQKGDIAEGYSVSREKKESFPLTVTSAQKNPTAFYLCASSIVSATNEKLFFGSGTQLSVL.

V is TRBV27 and J is TRBJ2-1, with D possibly TRBD1 on 7 matching bases. V was trimmed by 3 bases and J by 8 bases, leaving 17 bases between them. From germline, CDR1 is MNHEY and CDR2 SMNVEV (reference sequence). The CDR3 totals 15 residues. CDR3 protein: CASSFGRGARDEQFF. The CDR3 DNA is TGTGCCAGCAGTTTTGGCAGGGGGGCAAGAGATGAGCAGTTCTTC.

This chain uses TRBV11-3 with TRBJ2-7, with 10 bases that match TRBD1. Looked up from germline, CDR1 is SGHNT and CDR2 is YENEEA. This CDR3 has 14 residues. Germline trimming cut 4 bases from V and 5 bases from J; bases unmatched to any gene: 5. CDR3 DNA sequence: TGTGCCAGCAGCTGGTCGACAGGGGGCCACGAGCAGTACTTC. This sequence encodes CASSWSTGGHEQYF.

The chain recombines TRBV4-3 with TRBJ1-1, with TRBD1 identical over 12 bases. CDR1 and CDR2 from the germline V gene are LGHNA and YSLEER. The CDR3 loop spans 14 amino acids. Trimming cost V 1 base and J 11 bases; bases outside gene matches: 5. This chain's CDR3 is CASSQGDRGREAFF. The CDR3 region has the DNA TGCGCCAGCAGCCAAGGGGACAGGGGGCGCGAGGCTTTCTTT.

V usage is TRBV10-3 and J usage is TRBJ1-1, with a possible D match to TRBD1 (6 bases). Looked up from germline, CDR1 is ENHRY and CDR2 is SYGVKD. V dropped 6 bases and J dropped 2 bases, with 13 bases sitting between them. The CDR3 runs 14 residues. As DNA, the CDR3 is TGTGCCATCAGGGGGAACAGGGTAAACACTGAAGCTTTCTTT. Amino acids: CAIRGNRVNTEAFF.

This clone came up many times. The chain is built from TRBV27 and TRBJ1-4, with a weak D call TRBD1 (6 bases). Trimming shortened V by 1 base and J by 5 bases, and 8 bases separated the two germline ends. This CDR3 has 14 amino acids. CDR1 MNHEY and CDR2 SMNVEV come from the germline V gene (reference sequence). The chain's CDR3 is CASSLWGPNEKLFF. Written as DNA, the CDR3 is TGTGCCAGCAGTTTATGGGGGCCGAATGAAAAACTGTTTTTT.

The chain uses TRBV30 and TRBJ1-6; D might be TRBD1 (5 bases). V was cut by 5 bases and J by 7 bases, with 12 bases left in between. Germline CDR1 is GTSNPN and CDR2 is SVGIG (reference sequence). The CDR3 sequence is 13 residues long. CDR3 protein: CAWAAGHNSPLHF. The CDR3 DNA follows: TGTGCCTGGGCAGCAGGGCACAATTCACCCCTCCACTTT.

V usage is TRBV6-5 and J usage is TRBJ1-2; 7 bases match TRBD1. Germline V gene sequence: CDR1 MNHEY, CDR2 SVGAGI. This CDR3 is built from 14 residues. J was trimmed by 4 bases and V by 6 bases; bases with no gene match: 8. The CDR3 is CASRNSDRAYGYTF. The DNA of the CDR3 is TGTGCCAGCAGGAACTCCGACAGGGCCTATGGCTACACCTTC.